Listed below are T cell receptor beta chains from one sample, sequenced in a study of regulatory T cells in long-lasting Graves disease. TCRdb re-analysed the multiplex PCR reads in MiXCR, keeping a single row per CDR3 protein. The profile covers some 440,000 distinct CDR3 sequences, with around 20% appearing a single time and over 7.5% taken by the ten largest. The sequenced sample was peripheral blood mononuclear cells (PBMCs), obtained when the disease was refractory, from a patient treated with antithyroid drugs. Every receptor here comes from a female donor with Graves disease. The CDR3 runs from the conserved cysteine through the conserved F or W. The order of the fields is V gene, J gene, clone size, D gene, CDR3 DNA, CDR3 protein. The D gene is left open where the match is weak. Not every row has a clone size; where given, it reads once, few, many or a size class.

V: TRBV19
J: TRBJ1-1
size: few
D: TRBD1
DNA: TGTGCCAGTATAGGGCCGCGACAGGGAGACACTGAAGCTTTCTTT
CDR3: CASIGPRQGDTEAFF

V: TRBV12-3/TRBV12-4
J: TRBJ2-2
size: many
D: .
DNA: TGTGCCAGCACTGCGGACTCCTCAAGGCTGTTTTTT
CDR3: CASTADSSRLFF

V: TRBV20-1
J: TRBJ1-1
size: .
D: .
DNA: TGCACCTGGACAGTTTATAAGGACACTGAAGCTTTCTTT
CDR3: CTWTVYKDTEAFF

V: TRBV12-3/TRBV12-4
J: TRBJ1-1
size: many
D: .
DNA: TGTGCCAGCACTCTGCAAGGAGAAGCTTTCTTT
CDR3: CASTLQGEAFF

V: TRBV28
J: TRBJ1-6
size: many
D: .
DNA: TGTGCCAGCTCCAGTCGGGGTAGATCATCACCCCTCCACTTT
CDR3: CASSSRGRSSPLHF

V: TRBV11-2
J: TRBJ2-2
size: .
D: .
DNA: TGTGCCAGCAGCCGTAGCGCCAACACCGGGGAGCTGTTTTTT
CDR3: CASSRSANTGELFF

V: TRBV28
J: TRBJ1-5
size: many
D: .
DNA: TGTGCCAGCAGTTTAATGGGGGGCGATAGGCAGCCCCAGCATTTT
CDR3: CASSLMGGDRQPQHF

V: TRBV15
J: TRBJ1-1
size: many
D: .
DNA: TGTGCCACCAGCAGAGGGAGAAATGAAGCTTTCTTT
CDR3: CATSRGRNEAFF

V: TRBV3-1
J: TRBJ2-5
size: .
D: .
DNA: TGTGCCAGCAGCCAAGGTGCTCGGGGCGGGGCCCAAGAGACCCAGTACTTC
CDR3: CASSQGARGGAQETQYF

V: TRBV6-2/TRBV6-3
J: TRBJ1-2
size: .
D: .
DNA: TGTGCCAGCAGGACTGATGGGCCTGGCTATGGCTACACCTTC
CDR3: CASRTDGPGYGYTF

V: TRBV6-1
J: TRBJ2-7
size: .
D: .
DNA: TGTGCCAGCAGCGCGGCCGGGACTTTTTCCTACGAGCAGTACTTC
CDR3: CASSAAGTFSYEQYF

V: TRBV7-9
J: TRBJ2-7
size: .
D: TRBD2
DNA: TGTGCCAGCAGCCTTTCGGGGGGGGGTGCCTACGAGCAGTACTTC
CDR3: CASSLSGGGAYEQYF

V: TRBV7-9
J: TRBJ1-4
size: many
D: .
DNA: TGTGCCAGCCGGCCGGGAACTAATGAAAAACTGTTTTTT
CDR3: CASRPGTNEKLFF

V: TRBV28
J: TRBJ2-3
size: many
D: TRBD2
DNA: TGTGCCAGCAGCTTACTAGCGGGAGTTAGGTATTTT
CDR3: CASSLLAGVRYF

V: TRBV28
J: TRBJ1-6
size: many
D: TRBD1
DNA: TGTGCCAGCAGTCACCGACAGGGAGGGTCACCCCTCCACTTT
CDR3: CASSHRQGGSPLHF

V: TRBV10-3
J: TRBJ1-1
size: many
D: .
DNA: TGTGCCATCAGTTTCCATAAAGCGAACACTGAAGCTTTCTTT
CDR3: CAISFHKANTEAFF

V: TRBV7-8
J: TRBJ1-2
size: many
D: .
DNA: TGTGCCAGCAGCTTAGAGCATACAGGCTACACCTTC
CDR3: CASSLEHTGYTF

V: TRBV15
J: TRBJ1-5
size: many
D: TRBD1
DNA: TGTGCCACCAGCAGAGAATGGGGACAGGGATACGATAGCAATCAGCCCCAGCATTTT
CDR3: CATSREWGQGYDSNQPQHF

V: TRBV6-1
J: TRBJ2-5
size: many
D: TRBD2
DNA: TGTGCCAGCCAGGTCATCAGCGGGACCTCCCAAGAGACCCAGTACTTC
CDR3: CASQVISGTSQETQYF

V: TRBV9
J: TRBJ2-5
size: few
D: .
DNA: TGTGCCAGCAGCGTAGGGGGACTCTCACAAGAGACCCAGTACTTC
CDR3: CASSVGGLSQETQYF

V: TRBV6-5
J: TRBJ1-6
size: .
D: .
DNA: TGTGCCAGCAGTTACTCGACAGGCTCCTCAAGCTCCTATAATTCACCCCTCCACTTT
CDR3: CASSYSTGSSSSYNSPLHF

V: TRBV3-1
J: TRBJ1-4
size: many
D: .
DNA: TGTGCCAGCAGCCGACGGACGGAGCCTAATGAAAAACTGTTTTTT
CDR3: CASSRRTEPNEKLFF

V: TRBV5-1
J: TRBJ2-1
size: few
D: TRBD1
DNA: TGCGCCAGCAGCTTCCTACCGGGACAGGGAGGGGGTAGCTCCTACAATGAGCAGTTCTTC
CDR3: CASSFLPGQGGGSSYNEQFF

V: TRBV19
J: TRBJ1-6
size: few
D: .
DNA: TGTGCCAGTAGTAGTGGACTTAATTCACCCCTCCACTTT
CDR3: CASSSGLNSPLHF

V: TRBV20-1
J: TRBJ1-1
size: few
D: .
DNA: TGCAGTGCCGCCTACGGCGGCACTGAAGCTTTCTTT
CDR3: CSAAYGGTEAFF

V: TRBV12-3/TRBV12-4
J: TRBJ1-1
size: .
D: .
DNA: TGTGCCAGCAGTTTTTCGGGTTGGAACACTGAAGCTTTCTTT
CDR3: CASSFSGWNTEAFF

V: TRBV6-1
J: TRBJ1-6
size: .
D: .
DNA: TGTGCCAGCACCGGTCAGGTCGATTCACCCCTCCACTTT
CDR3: CASTGQVDSPLHF

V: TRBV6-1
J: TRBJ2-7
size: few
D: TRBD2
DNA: TGTGCCAGCAGACTAGCGGGAGCCGGCGAGCAGTACTTC
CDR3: CASRLAGAGEQYF

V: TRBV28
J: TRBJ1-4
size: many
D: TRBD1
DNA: TGTGCCAGCAGTTTATCTGGGACAGGGGATAATGAAAAACTGTTTTTT
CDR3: CASSLSGTGDNEKLFF

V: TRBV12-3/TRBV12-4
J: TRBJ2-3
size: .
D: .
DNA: TGTGCCAGCAGTTTTCTGGTTTTCACAGATACGCAGTATTTT
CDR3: CASSFLVFTDTQYF

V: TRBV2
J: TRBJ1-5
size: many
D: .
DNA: TGTGCCAGCAGGGTGACCCGCTATAGCAATCAGCCCCAGCATTTT
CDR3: CASRVTRYSNQPQHF

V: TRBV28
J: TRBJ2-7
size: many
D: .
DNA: TGTGCCAGCAGTTTATATAGCCAAGGCTACGAGCAGTACTTC
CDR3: CASSLYSQGYEQYF